Included here is one TCR beta chain sequence, with context. The data originate from a study of blood T cell repertoires in COVID-19. Background on the study: Acute and convalescent COVID-19 specimens originated in the United States, Italy and Spain.

The V end was cut by 5 bases, the J end by 2 bases, with 8 bases between. Germline values: CDR1 SEHNR, CDR2 FQNEAQ (reference sequence). This CDR3 is built from 13 residues. Assay: immunoSEQ multiplex PCR; the TCRdb copy retains only in-frame clones and omits some. The data contain fewer than 90,000 clones, about 87% of them seen just once; the ten biggest clones take up 6% to 8%. This clonotype was sampled from an elderly woman with active COVID-19. The rearrangement links TRBV7-9 to TRBJ2-3; the D gene is possibly TRBD1 (5 bases). The sequencing sample was made of peripheral blood. CDR3 protein: CASSRGHTDTQYF. DNA of the CDR3: TGTGCCAGCAGCAGGGGTCACACAGATACGCAGTATTTT.